This is a list of T cell receptor beta chains from one sample in a study of vaccination effects on CD4 cells after COVID-19. Libraries were prepared by immunoSEQ multiplex PCR; TCRdb keeps only in-frame clonotypes and omits some of them. The table includes around 49,000 clones, around 70% detected once. These receptors' targets are unknown. Material: CD4+ T cells from PBMCs cultured with a peptide pool, obtained before COVID-19 vaccination. These receptors all stem from a human donor who had a prior SARS-CoV-2 infection. The CDR3 runs from the conserved cysteine through the conserved F or W. The D gene is left open where the match is weak. Clone size is shown for a subset of rows, as once, few, many or a class of expanded clone.

J: TRBJ2-2; D: .; V: TRBV6-5; size: few; CDR3: CASSTYRGTGELFF; DNA: TGTGCCAGCAGTACCTACCGGGGCACCGGGGAGCTGTTTTTT
J: TRBJ1-5; D: .; V: TRBV10-3; size: few; CDR3: CASNREFGNQPQHF; DNA: TGTGCCAGCAACAGGGAATTTGGCAATCAGCCCCAGCATTTT
J: TRBJ2-1; D: TRBD2; V: TRBV9; size: .; CDR3: CASGGSRSYNEQFF; DNA: TGTGCCAGCGGCGGGAGCAGGTCCTACAATGAGCAGTTCTTC
J: TRBJ1-5; D: .; V: TRBV4-1; size: .; CDR3: CASSQDGQGHQPQHF; DNA: TGCGCCAGCAGCCAAGATGGCCAGGGCCATCAGCCCCAGCATTTT
J: TRBJ2-1; D: .; V: TRBV19; size: .; CDR3: CASSIERFKSYNEQFF; DNA: TGTGCCAGTAGTATAGAGCGGTTCAAATCCTACAATGAGCAGTTCTTC
J: TRBJ2-2; D: TRBD1; V: TRBV2; size: .; CDR3: CASREWDRGSGELFF; DNA: TGTGCCAGCAGGGAGTGGGACAGGGGTTCCGGGGAGCTGTTTTTT
J: TRBJ2-3; D: TRBD1; V: TRBV7-8; size: .; CDR3: CASSLFVFGTASTDTQYF; DNA: TGTGCCAGCAGCTTATTTGTGTTCGGGACAGCTAGCACAGATACGCAGTATTTT
J: TRBJ2-1; D: TRBD2; V: TRBV19; size: .; CDR3: CASSARGGRAVNEQFF; DNA: TGTGCCAGTAGTGCCCGTGGCGGGAGGGCCGTCAATGAGCAGTTCTTC
J: TRBJ2-7; D: TRBD1; V: TRBV12-5; size: once; CDR3: CASAMTGTGGAQYF; DNA: TGTGCTAGTGCCATGACCGGGACAGGGGGCGCGCAGTACTTC
J: TRBJ1-1; D: .; V: TRBV5-6; size: .; CDR3: CASSPTTGLNTEAFF; DNA: TGTGCCAGCAGCCCGACGACAGGACTGAACACTGAAGCTTTCTTT
J: TRBJ2-1; D: .; V: TRBV11-3; size: .; CDR3: CASSSDSGVGEQFF; DNA: TGTGCCAGCAGCTCAGACTCGGGGGTCGGTGAGCAGTTCTTC
J: TRBJ1-5; D: TRBD1; V: TRBV5-1; size: few; CDR3: CASSLGGGEQPQHF; DNA: TGCGCCAGCAGCTTGGGAGGGGGCGAACAGCCCCAGCATTTT
J: TRBJ1-2; D: .; V: TRBV6-1; size: few; CDR3: CASSESNRLGYTF; DNA: TGTGCCAGCAGTGAGAGTAACCGTCTTGGCTACACCTTC
J: TRBJ1-1; D: .; V: TRBV6-5; size: .; CDR3: CASSYNRGGTEAFF; DNA: TGTGCCAGCAGTTACAATCGAGGAGGCACTGAAGCTTTCTTT
J: TRBJ1-4; D: .; V: TRBV7-6; size: .; CDR3: CASSLAEDGGGNEKLFF; DNA: TGTGCCAGCAGCTTAGCCGAAGATGGGGGCGGTAATGAAAAACTGTTTTTT
J: TRBJ2-5; D: .; V: TRBV7-6; size: few; CDR3: CASSLNSETQYF; DNA: TGTGCCAGCAGCTTAAATTCGGAGACCCAGTACTTC
J: TRBJ2-5; D: TRBD2; V: TRBV29-1; size: .; CDR3: CSAGLAGGRTQYF; DNA: TGCAGCGCCGGACTAGCGGGGGGCCGGACCCAGTACTTC
J: TRBJ2-3; D: .; V: TRBV7-2; size: .; CDR3: CASSLVLGDTQYF; DNA: TGTGCCAGCAGCTTAGTCCTAGGGGATACGCAGTATTTT
J: TRBJ2-3; D: .; V: TRBV20-1; size: .; CDR3: CSASAGSADTQYF; DNA: TGCAGTGCTAGTGCCGGGAGCGCGGATACGCAGTATTTT
J: TRBJ2-7; D: TRBD1; V: TRBV4-2; size: few; CDR3: CASSQADRVNHEQYF; DNA: TGTGCCAGCAGCCAAGCCGACAGGGTCAATCACGAGCAGTACTTC
J: TRBJ1-5; D: .; V: TRBV2; size: .; CDR3: CASKGVGNQPQHF; DNA: TGTGCCAGCAAGGGGGTTGGCAATCAGCCCCAGCATTTT
J: TRBJ1-3; D: .; V: TRBV4-1; size: few; CDR3: CASSHPGASSGNTIYF; DNA: TGCGCCAGCAGCCACCCGGGGGCCTCCTCTGGAAACACCATATATTTT
J: TRBJ1-5; D: .; V: TRBV18; size: medium-sized; CDR3: CASSPRGSSNQPQHF; DNA: TGTGCCAGCTCACCCAGAGGTTCGAGCAATCAGCCCCAGCATTTT
J: TRBJ1-1; D: .; V: TRBV6-2/TRBV6-3; size: .; CDR3: CASSNGVTEAFF; DNA: TGTGCCAGCAGTAATGGGGTTACTGAAGCTTTCTTT
J: TRBJ1-4; D: .; V: TRBV7-9; size: .; CDR3: CASSLINEKLFF; DNA: TGTGCCAGCAGCCTCATAAATGAAAAACTGTTTTTT
J: TRBJ1-1; D: .; V: TRBV7-2; size: .; CDR3: CASSSQGIQNTEAFF; DNA: TGTGCCAGCAGCTCGCAGGGGATTCAGAACACTGAAGCTTTCTTT
J: TRBJ2-7; D: .; V: TRBV6-5; size: .; CDR3: CASSPPGQAQEQYF; DNA: TGTGCCAGCAGTCCACCGGGGCAGGCCCAGGAGCAGTACTTC
J: TRBJ2-1; D: .; V: TRBV9; size: once; CDR3: CASSWGGDEQFF; DNA: TGTGCCAGCAGTTGGGGCGGGGATGAGCAGTTCTTC
J: TRBJ2-2; D: .; V: TRBV10-3; size: .; CDR3: CAISESFLWESTTGELFF; DNA: TGTGCCATCAGTGAGTCTTTTTTATGGGAGTCCACCACCGGGGAGCTGTTTTTT
J: TRBJ2-2; D: TRBD1; V: TRBV5-1; size: .; CDR3: CASSPDRGDTGELFF; DNA: TGCGCCAGCAGCCCTGACAGGGGTGACACCGGGGAGCTGTTTTTT
J: TRBJ2-3; D: .; V: TRBV5-1; size: .; CDR3: CASTGPGVNTQYF; DNA: TGCGCCAGCACGGGCCCGGGTGTAAATACGCAGTATTTT
J: TRBJ1-1; D: .; V: TRBV7-9; size: .; CDR3: CASSLGGQDRSKAFF; DNA: TGTGCCAGCAGCTTAGGGGGACAAGACAGGTCAAAAGCTTTCTTT
J: TRBJ2-7; D: TRBD2; V: TRBV27; size: .; CDR3: CASSFYPLGLASSEQYF; DNA: TGTGCCAGCAGTTTTTATCCTCTGGGACTAGCATCTAGCGAGCAGTACTTC
J: TRBJ2-7; D: TRBD1; V: TRBV5-1; size: few; CDR3: CASSLDPGQGSYEQYF; DNA: TGCGCCAGCAGCTTAGACCCGGGACAGGGATCGTACGAGCAGTACTTC
J: TRBJ2-5; D: TRBD2; V: TRBV2; size: .; CDR3: CASKGLAGEQETQYF; DNA: TGTGCCAGCAAGGGACTAGCGGGCGAACAAGAGACCCAGTACTTC
J: TRBJ2-7; D: TRBD2; V: TRBV7-9; size: few; CDR3: CASSPITSGGAIKQYF; DNA: TGTGCCAGCAGCCCGATAACTAGCGGGGGGGCTATTAAGCAGTACTTC
J: TRBJ2-3; D: .; V: TRBV19; size: .; CDR3: CASRGSGVGTTQYF; DNA: TGTGCCAGTAGGGGTTCGGGAGTCGGTACTACGCAGTATTTT
J: TRBJ1-1; D: TRBD1; V: TRBV10-3; size: .; CDR3: CAIKGTENTEAFF; DNA: TGTGCCATCAAAGGGACAGAGAACACTGAAGCTTTCTTT
J: TRBJ1-6; D: .; V: TRBV4-3; size: .; CDR3: CASSQDPWPSSYNSPLHF; DNA: TGCGCCAGCAGCCAAGACCCGTGGCCGTCCTCCTATAATTCACCCCTCCACTTT
J: TRBJ1-2; D: TRBD1; V: TRBV5-4; size: .; CDR3: CASSGGQEHYGYTF; DNA: TGTGCCAGCAGCGGGGGACAGGAGCACTATGGCTACACCTTC
J: TRBJ2-1; D: TRBD2; V: TRBV7-9; size: .; CDR3: CASSFWRGERQGEQFF; DNA: TGTGCCAGCAGCTTTTGGCGGGGGGAACGACAAGGCGAGCAGTTCTTC
J: TRBJ1-3; D: .; V: TRBV12-3/TRBV12-4; size: .; CDR3: CASSLGGDTIYF; DNA: TGTGCCAGCAGTTTAGGGGGAGACACCATATATTTT
J: TRBJ1-4; D: .; V: TRBV19; size: .; CDR3: CASNRRGRENEKLFF; DNA: TGTGCCAGTAATCGACGCGGCAGAGAGAATGAAAAACTGTTTTTT
J: TRBJ1-4; D: TRBD1; V: TRBV4-1; size: once; CDR3: CASSPEDRGGIVRKLFF; DNA: TGCGCCAGCAGCCCCGAAGACAGGGGGGGAATCGTGCGGAAACTGTTTTTT
J: TRBJ2-7; D: .; V: TRBV2; size: .; CDR3: CASSEVPDKQYF; DNA: TGTGCCAGCAGTGAAGTACCGGACAAGCAGTACTTC
J: TRBJ2-7; D: .; V: TRBV7-9; size: once; CDR3: CASSLVTATYEQYF; DNA: TGTGCCAGCAGCTTAGTGACAGCCACCTACGAGCAGTACTTC
J: TRBJ2-2; D: TRBD1; V: TRBV5-1; size: .; CDR3: CASNDRGFGELFF; DNA: TGCGCCAGCAACGACAGGGGATTCGGGGAGCTGTTTTTT
J: TRBJ1-1; D: .; V: TRBV7-3; size: once; CDR3: CASSLGGKNTEAFF; DNA: TGTGCCAGCAGCCTAGGTGGCAAGAACACTGAAGCTTTCTTT
J: TRBJ2-1; D: TRBD2; V: TRBV11-2; size: .; CDR3: CASSSLTSGGAGYEQFF; DNA: TGTGCCAGCAGCTCCCTGACTAGCGGGGGGGCCGGATATGAGCAGTTCTTC
J: TRBJ2-1; D: .; V: TRBV30; size: few; CDR3: CAWSMDRGNEQFF; DNA: TGTGCCTGGAGCATGGACAGAGGAAATGAGCAGTTCTTC
J: TRBJ1-2; D: .; V: TRBV6-5; size: once; CDR3: CASSYNDRANYGYTF; DNA: TGTGCCAGCAGTTATAATGACAGAGCTAACTATGGCTACACCTTC
J: TRBJ2-2; D: .; V: TRBV3-1/TRBV3-2; size: .; CDR3: CASSHRNTGELFF; DNA: TGTGCCAGCAGCCACAGAAACACCGGGGAGCTGTTTTTT
J: TRBJ2-1; D: .; V: TRBV29-1; size: once; CDR3: CSVGQGGHNEQFF; DNA: TGCAGCGTTGGGCAGGGGGGCCACAATGAGCAGTTCTTC
J: TRBJ2-3; D: TRBD2; V: TRBV5-6; size: .; CDR3: CATSQVAGGTDTQYF; DNA: TGTGCCACCAGCCAGGTGGCGGGAGGCACAGATACGCAGTATTTT
J: TRBJ2-7; D: TRBD1; V: TRBV23-1; size: .; CDR3: CASSHLIDRASYEQYF; DNA: TGCGCCAGCAGTCACCTCATCGACAGGGCCTCCTACGAGCAGTACTTC
J: TRBJ1-4; D: .; V: TRBV4-1; size: .; CDR3: CASSQTPRGTNEKLFF; DNA: TGCGCCAGCAGCCAAACCCCCAGGGGTACTAATGAAAAACTGTTTTTT
J: TRBJ2-3; D: .; V: TRBV10-2; size: .; CDR3: CASSGGAEGTDTQYF; DNA: TGCGCCAGCAGTGGGGGAGCGGAAGGCACAGATACGCAGTATTTT
J: TRBJ1-1; D: .; V: TRBV6-5; size: .; CDR3: CASSSRGGGTEAFF; DNA: TGTGCCAGCAGTTCTCGGGGTGGGGGCACTGAAGCTTTCTTT
J: TRBJ1-1; D: .; V: TRBV9; size: .; CDR3: CASSPQVSNTEAFF; DNA: TGTGCCAGCAGCCCCCAGGTTTCGAACACTGAAGCTTTCTTT